This T cell receptor beta chain was profiled in a study of T cell responses to AZD1222 COVID-19 vaccine. Study findings and constraints: Spike-specific TCR breadth and depth were elevated following two AZD1222 doses.

The CDR3 has 14 residues. V lost 1 base and J lost 4, with 10 bases in between. Germline CDR1 and CDR2: MNHEY and SMNVEV (reference sequence). This clone appeared a few times. What it recognizes is unknown. Generated by immunoSEQ multiplex PCR, the TCRdb table keeps only in-frame clones and is missing some. Of roughly 160,000 clones in the sample, 90% are singletons; the top ten hold around 1.5%. The chain couples TRBV27 to TRBJ1-1, with a possible D match to TRBD1 (6 bases). This TCR came from an adult in good health. The sequenced sample was peripheral blood, obtained on day 0 of AZD1222 vaccination. The CDR3 protein is CASSLLGAGTEAFF. For the CDR3, the DNA is TGTGCCAGCAGTTTATTGGGGGCCGGCACTGAAGCTTTCTTT.